The following is a TCR beta chain sequence with its context. The primer mix had 60 Vbeta and 13 Jbeta primers. Repertoires were generated with immunoSEQ multiplex PCR, while TCRdb's copy carries only in-frame clones and drops some. The data show 100,000 to 150,000 clones, around 86% seen once. This entry belongs to a study of cytomegalovirus exposure and HLA in healthy donors. Germline V gene data show CDR1 as WNHNN and CDR2 as SYGVQD (reference sequence). This CDR3 is 13 amino acids long. After removal of 9 bases from V and 3 bases from J, the junction contained 4 bases not matched to a gene. This clonotype was obtained from a woman aged 50 to 65 in good health and CMV-seropositive. This chain connects TRBV10-1 to TRBJ2-7; 11 nucleotides align to TRBD2. Sequencing was performed on PBMCs. CDR3 DNA sequence: TGCGCCAGAGGAGGGACTAGCGGCTACGAGCAGTACTTC. It codes for CARGGTSGYEQYF.